This T cell receptor (beta chain) is from a study of beta chain features in type 1 diabetes. CDR1 is SGHAT, CDR2 FQNNGV, per germline. The CDR3 is 12 residues long. V lost 7 bases and J 5 bases, leaving 10 bases between the germline ends. Reverse transcription of all isolated RNA meant that expressed TCRB transcripts were sequenced. Profiling relied on immunoSEQ multiplex PCR, and the TCRdb table lists in-frame clones only, not all of them. The sample consists of hundreds of thousands of clones, roughly two thirds of them appearing once. V usage is TRBV11-2 and J usage is TRBJ2-3; D unresolved. Source material: naive CD4+ T cells from blood. This TCR derives from a young man in good health. The DNA of the CDR3 is TGTGCCAGCACAAAGGGTGAAGATACGCAGTATTTT. As protein: CASTKGEDTQYF.